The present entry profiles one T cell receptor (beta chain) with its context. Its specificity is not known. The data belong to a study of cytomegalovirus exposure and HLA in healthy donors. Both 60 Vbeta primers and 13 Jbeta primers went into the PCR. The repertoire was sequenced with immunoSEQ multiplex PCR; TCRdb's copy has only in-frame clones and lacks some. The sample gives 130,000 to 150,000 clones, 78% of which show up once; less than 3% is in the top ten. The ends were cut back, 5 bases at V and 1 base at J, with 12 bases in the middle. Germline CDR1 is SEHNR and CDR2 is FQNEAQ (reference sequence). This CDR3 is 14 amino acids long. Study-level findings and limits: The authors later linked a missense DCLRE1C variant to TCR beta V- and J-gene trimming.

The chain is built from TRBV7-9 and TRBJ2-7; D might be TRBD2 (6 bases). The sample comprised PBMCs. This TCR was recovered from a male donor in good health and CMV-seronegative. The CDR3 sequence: CASSPGTYSYEQYF. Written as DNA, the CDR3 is TGTGCCAGCAGCCCCGGGACTTATTCCTACGAGCAGTACTTC.